Listed here are 19 T cell receptor beta chains from one sample, sequenced in a study of Graves' ophthalmopathy and Graves' hyperthyroidism. Amplified TCR beta CDR3 regions were obtained using RNA transcripts as template. The authors performed first-round RT-PCR with HTBI primers and then a second-round multiplex PCR. MiXCR, applied by TCRdb to the multiplex PCR reads, yields one record per CDR3 protein. The sample includes fewer than 650,000 distinct CDR3 sequences, 20% to 25% seen only once; the top ten take roughly 6.9%. Sequences were obtained from peripheral blood. The receptors come from a woman under 30 with stable Graves' hyperthyroidism. Some clones in this sample may be carry-over from other donors' samples.

This clonotype was recorded many times. The chain has TRBV7-8 and TRBJ1-1; D not certain. The germline gives CDR1 SGHVS, CDR2 FQNEAQ. V was trimmed by 4 bases and J by 1 base, leaving 7 bases between them. There are 13 residues in the CDR3. The CDR3 spells CASSSERNTEAFF. CDR3 bases: TGTGCCAGCAGCTCGGAAAGGAACACTGAAGCTTTCTTT.

There are many counts of this clonotype. This chain links TRBV19 with TRBJ2-2; D remains ambiguous. The CDR3 consists of 14 residues. Per the germline V gene, CDR1 is LNHDA and CDR2 is SQIVND (reference sequence). Between the trimmed V and J ends, which lost 0 bases and 4 bases, there was a span of 6 bases. CDR3 sequence (DNA): TGTGCCAGTAGTATAGATCATTCCACCGGGGAGCTGTTTTTT. It specifies CASSIDHSTGELFF.

This clonotype has a count of ten or more. CDR3 sequence: CASSVRDRGSSETQYF. CDR3 in DNA: TGTGCCAGCAGCGTCCGGGACAGGGGGTCCTCAGAGACCCAGTACTTC. J is TRBJ2-5 and V is TRBV13; 11 nucleotides line up with TRBD1. CDR3 length equals 16 residues. Germline trimming cut 5 bases from V and 4 bases from J; bases unmatched to any gene: 9. Looked up from germline, CDR1 is PRHDT and CDR2 is FYEKMQ (reference sequence).

This clonotype was found many times. The rearrangement joins TRBV12-3 or TRBV12-4 to TRBJ2-2; 9 bases agree with TRBD2. This CDR3 is 16 amino acids long. Trimming at V came to 6 bases and at J to 1 base, leaving 6 bases not matched to a gene. CDR3 coding DNA: TGTGCCAGCAGGTATAGCGGGAGCCGGAACACCGGGGAGCTGTTTTTT. It codes for CASRYSGSRNTGELFF.

This clonotype has just a few counts. A much larger clone differs by one base, so this may be a read error. V and J are TRBV28 and TRBJ2-7; 7 bases agree with TRBD1. Trimming at V came to 5 bases and at J to 4 bases, leaving 8 bases not matched to a gene. This CDR3 spans 14 amino acids. Germline V gene data show CDR1 as MDHEN and CDR2 as SYDVKM. The CDR3 DNA sequence: TGTGCCAGCAGTATCGGGACAGTGATTTACGAGCAGTACTTC. Protein: CASSIGTVIYEQYF.

Regarding this clonotype: An end of the junction does not agree with germline; a read error may underlie this. The chain uses TRBV3-1 and TRBJ1-2; no clear D gene. Germline CDR1 and CDR2: LGHDT and YNNKEL (reference sequence). The CDR3 length is 14 residues. The DNA for the CDR3 is TGTGCCATCAGCCAAGGGCAAGGGAACTATGGCTACACCTTC. Its translation: CAISQGQGNYGYTF.

This clonotype was observed at least ten times. The gene calls are TRBV20-1 and TRBJ1-5; D is unclear. Germline CDR1 and CDR2: DFQATT and SNEGSKA (reference sequence). This CDR3 contains 13 residues. Deletions cut 6 bases from V and 4 bases from J, with 13 bases between. CDR3 DNA: TGCAGTGCCCTCTCAGCCCCTAATCAGCCCCAGCATTTT. This sequence encodes CSALSAPNQPQHF.

Ten or more counts support this clonotype. The chain joins TRBV2 to TRBJ1-1; 10 nucleotides agree with TRBD1. There are 14 residues in the CDR3. Trimming removed 6 bases from V and 3 bases from J; junction bases left unmatched: 4. Germline loops: CDR1 SNHLY, CDR2 FYNNEI. Written as DNA, the CDR3 is TGTGCCAGCAGAAGACAGGGGGCGGACACTGAAGCTTTCTTT. Translating gives CASRRQGADTEAFF.

This clonotype was counted at least ten times. V is TRBV7-8 and J is TRBJ1-1; no clear D gene. This CDR3 is built from 14 residues. Germline V gives CDR1 SGHVS, CDR2 FQNEAQ. V gave up 0 bases and J gave up 6 bases, with 11 bases separating them. The CDR3 spells CASSLAIEESEAFF. CDR3 in DNA: TGTGCCAGCAGCTTAGCGATTGAGGAGTCTGAAGCTTTCTTT.

This clonotype was picked up many times. The V call is TRBV12-3 or TRBV12-4, the J call TRBJ2-7; 11 nucleotides line up with TRBD1. The V segment lost 6 bases and the J segment 4 bases; nucleotides outside the gene matches: 11. The CDR3 runs 16 residues. CDR3: CASSPAGDRGVYEQYF. The CDR3 bases are TGTGCCAGCAGCCCTGCAGGGGACAGGGGGGTGTACGAGCAGTACTTC.

This clonotype was recorded many times. The genes are TRBV27 and TRBJ2-7; the D gene is possibly TRBD2 (6 bases). V was cut by 1 base and J by 3 bases, with 10 bases left in between. CDR1 MNHEY and CDR2 SMNVEV come from the germline V gene (reference sequence). The length of the CDR3 is 14 residues. As DNA, the CDR3 is TGTGCCAGCAGTTTATTAGCGGAGAGCTACGAGCAGTACTTC. Its translation is CASSLLAESYEQYF.

V usage is TRBV6-1 and J usage is TRBJ2-2; D is ambiguous. Germline-derived CDR1 and CDR2 are MNHNS and SASEGT. Trimming pared 2 bases from V and 5 bases from J, leaving 6 bases between. The CDR3 covers 13 residues. DNA of the CDR3: TGTGCCAGCAGTGAACTGGGAACCGGGGAGCTGTTTTTT. Protein: CASSELGTGELFF.

As to this clonotype: Being one base from a much bigger clone, this may be a read error. The chain is built from TRBV28 and TRBJ1-1; D is undetermined. Germline V CDR1 and CDR2: MDHEN, SYDVKM. This CDR3 is built from 11 residues. CDR3 in DNA: TGTGCCTCCCAGACCCCCACTGAAGCTTGCTTT. Its protein product is CASQTPTEACF.

The V gene is TRBV7-8, the J gene TRBJ2-7, with D hard to call. V dropped 1 base and J dropped 2 bases, with 9 bases sitting between them. Germline assignment: CDR1 SGHVS and CDR2 FQNEAQ. The CDR3 contains 14 residues. CDR3 protein: CASSLVSAAYEQYF. In DNA, the CDR3 is TGTGCCAGCAGCTTAGTCTCAGCCGCCTACGAGCAGTACTTC. Drawing the rest from reference TRBV7-8 and TRBJ2-7, the complete variable domain is GAGVSQSPRYKVAKRGQDVALRCDPISGHVSLFWYQQALGQGPEFLTYFQNEAQLDKSGLPSDRFFAERPEGSVSTLKIQRTQQEDSAVYLCASSLVSAAYEQYFGPGTRLTVT.

This clonotype was recorded at least ten times. This chain links TRBV27 with TRBJ2-5; D is unresolved. CDR1 is MNHEY and CDR2 is SMNVEV in the germline V gene (reference sequence). This CDR3 has 13 residues. The V end was cut by 8 bases, the J end by 4 bases, with 14 bases between. The CDR3 sequence is CASSPSRVETQYF. The CDR3 nucleotides are TGTGCCAGCTCCCCGTCGCGTGTAGAGACCCAGTACTTC.

The table lists this clonotype with many counts. The CDR3 loop reads CASRRPDRVPFRQPQHF. The CDR3 DNA is TGTGCCAGCAGAAGACCGGACAGGGTCCCCTTCAGGCAGCCCCAGCATTTT. The rearrangement links TRBV6-1 to TRBJ1-5; 8 nucleotides align to TRBD1. V lost 6 bases to trimming and J lost 7 bases; unmatched junction nucleotides: 17. Germline V gene sequence: CDR1 MNHNS, CDR2 SASEGT. This CDR3 spans 17 amino acids.

In this sample, this clonotype turned up many times. The V gene is TRBV4-1, the J gene TRBJ1-5; no clear D. CDR1 and CDR2 (germline): MGHRA, YSYEKL. This CDR3 is built from 16 residues. V shed 0 bases and J shed 0 bases, with 9 bases lying between them. DNA for the CDR3: TGCGCCAGCAGCCAAGATCTGGAGTATAGCAATCAGCCCCAGCATTTT. It is translated as CASSQDLEYSNQPQHF.

V and J are TRBV6-1 and TRBJ2-2; D not resolved. Germline assignment: CDR1 MNHNS and CDR2 SASEGT. The CDR3 runs to 15 residues. The V end lost 5 bases, the J end lost 0 bases, and 10 bases lay between the germline ends. This CDR3 is CASSHMTANTGELFF. The CDR3 bases are TGTGCCAGCAGTCATATGACGGCGAACACCGGGGAGCTGTTTTTT.

On this clonotype itself: A read error may explain this, as a much larger clone is one base away. It is likely a read error, because the conserved phenylalanine at the end of the CDR3 is missing. The rearrangement uses TRBV19 and TRBJ1-2; no definite D call. CDR3 length: 13 amino acids. The germline V gene has CDR1 LNHDA and CDR2 SQIVND (reference sequence). V lost 9 bases and J 2 bases, leaving 13 bases between the germline ends. In DNA form, the CDR3 reads TGTGCCAGCCGGGTCCTTCCGAACTATGGCTACACCCTC. Protein: CASRVLPNYGYTL.